This TCR beta chain was sequenced during a study of blood T cells in healthy people across ages. Using a J-beta primer mix together with a sample-barcoded 5' primer, a second PCR was run for roughly 7 to 12 cycles. TCRdb recomputed calls from the 5' RACE reads with MiXCR, one row per CDR3 protein. The table has 1,800,000 or so distinct CDR3 sequences, approximately 39% seen once. Each donor's blood draw was roughly 10 milliliters of peripheral blood. The V end lost 5 bases, the J end lost 2 bases, and 20 bases lay between the germline ends. CDR3 length: 16 amino acids. Germline values: CDR1 SGDLS, CDR2 YYNGEE.

V usage is TRBV9 and J usage is TRBJ2-7, with D possibly matching TRBD2 (7 bases). This clonotype originated in a human donor in good health. The source material was blood. The CDR3 region is CASSRLSGGATYEQYF. In DNA, the CDR3 is TGTGCCAGCAGTAGACTATCGGGGGGCGCAACCTACGAGCAGTACTTC.